Sequencing of this TCR beta chain was carried out in a study of blood T cell repertoires in COVID-19. Background on the study: Researchers got acute and convalescent COVID-19 samples from the United States, Italy and Spain. PBMCs, B-cell-depleted T cells, or T cells were the source of the cDNA or gDNA that made up the material.

In the original analysis: How many nucleated cells were present was estimated from reference gene primer amplification. Produced via immunoSEQ multiplex PCR; TCRdb's table is partial and in-frame only. V and J calls and clone size are given by that table; D and trimming were obtained from the DNA. Among around 95,000 clones, about 85% were seen once, and the ten largest hold roughly 10%. Germline V gives CDR1 MNHEY, CDR2 SMNVEV (reference sequence). The CDR3 sequence is 14 residues long. After removal of 3 bases from V and 9 bases from J, the junction contained 6 bases not matched to a gene. Sequencing was done on a sample of peripheral blood. The TCR was taken from a woman older than 75 with acute or convalescent COVID-19. J is TRBJ2-4 and V is TRBV27; TRBD2 agrees at 9 bases. The CDR3 bases are TGTGCCAGCAGTTTGCGGGGGGGCCAGTTCATTCAGTACTTC. This translates into CASSLRGGQFIQYF.